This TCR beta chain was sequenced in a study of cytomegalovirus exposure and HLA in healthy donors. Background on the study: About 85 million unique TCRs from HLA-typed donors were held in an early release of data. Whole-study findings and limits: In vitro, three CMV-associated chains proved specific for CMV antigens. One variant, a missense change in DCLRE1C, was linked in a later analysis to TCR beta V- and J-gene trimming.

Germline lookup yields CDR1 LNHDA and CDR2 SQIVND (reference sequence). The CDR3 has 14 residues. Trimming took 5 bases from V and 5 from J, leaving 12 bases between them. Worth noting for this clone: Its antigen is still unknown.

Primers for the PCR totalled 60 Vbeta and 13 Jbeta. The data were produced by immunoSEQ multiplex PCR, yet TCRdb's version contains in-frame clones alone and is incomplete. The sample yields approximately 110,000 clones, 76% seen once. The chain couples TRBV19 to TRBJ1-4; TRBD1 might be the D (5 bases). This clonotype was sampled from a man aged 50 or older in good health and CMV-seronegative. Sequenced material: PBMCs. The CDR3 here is CASSVFRGNEKLFF. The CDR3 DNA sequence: TGTGCCAGTAGTGTTTTCCGGGGGAATGAAAAACTGTTTTTT.